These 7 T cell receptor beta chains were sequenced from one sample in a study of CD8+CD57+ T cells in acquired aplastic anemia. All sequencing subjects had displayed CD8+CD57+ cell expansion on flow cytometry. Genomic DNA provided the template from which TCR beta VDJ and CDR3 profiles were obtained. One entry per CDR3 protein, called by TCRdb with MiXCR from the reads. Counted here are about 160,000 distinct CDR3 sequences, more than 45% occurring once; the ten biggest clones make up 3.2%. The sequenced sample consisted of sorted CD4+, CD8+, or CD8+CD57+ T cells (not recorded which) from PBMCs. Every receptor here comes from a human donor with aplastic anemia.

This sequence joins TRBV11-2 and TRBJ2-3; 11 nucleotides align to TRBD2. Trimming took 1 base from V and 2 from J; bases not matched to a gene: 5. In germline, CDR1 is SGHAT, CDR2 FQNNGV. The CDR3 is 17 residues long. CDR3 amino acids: CASSLVVTSGVTDTQYF. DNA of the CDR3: TGTGCCAGCAGCTTAGTAGTGACTAGCGGGGTCACAGATACGCAGTATTTT.

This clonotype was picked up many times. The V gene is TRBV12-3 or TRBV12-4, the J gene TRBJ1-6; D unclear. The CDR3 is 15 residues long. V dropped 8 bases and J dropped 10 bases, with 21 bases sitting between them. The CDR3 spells CASLKGSVGGSPLHF. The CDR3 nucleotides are TGTGCCAGCCTAAAGGGATCGGTGGGCGGCTCACCCCTCCACTTT.

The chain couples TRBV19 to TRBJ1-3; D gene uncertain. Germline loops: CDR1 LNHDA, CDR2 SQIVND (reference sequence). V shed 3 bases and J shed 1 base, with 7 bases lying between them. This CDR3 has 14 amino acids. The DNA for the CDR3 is TGTGCCAGTAGTATCGGCGGTTCTGGAAACACCATATATTTT. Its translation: CASSIGGSGNTIYF.

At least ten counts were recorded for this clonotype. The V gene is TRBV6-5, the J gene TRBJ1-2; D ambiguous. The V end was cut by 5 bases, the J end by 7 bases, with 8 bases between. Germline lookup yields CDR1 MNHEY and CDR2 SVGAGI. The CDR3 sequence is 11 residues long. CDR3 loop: CASSNERGYTF. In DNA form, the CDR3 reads TGTGCCAGCAGTAACGAGCGTGGCTACACCTTC.

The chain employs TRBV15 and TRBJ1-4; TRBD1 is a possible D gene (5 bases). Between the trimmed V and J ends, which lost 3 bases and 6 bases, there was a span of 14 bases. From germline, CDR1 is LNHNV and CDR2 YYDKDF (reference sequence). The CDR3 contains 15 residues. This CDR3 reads CATSSFVGRDEKLFF. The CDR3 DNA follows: TGTGCCACCAGCAGCTTTGTGGGGCGGGATGAAAAACTGTTTTTT.

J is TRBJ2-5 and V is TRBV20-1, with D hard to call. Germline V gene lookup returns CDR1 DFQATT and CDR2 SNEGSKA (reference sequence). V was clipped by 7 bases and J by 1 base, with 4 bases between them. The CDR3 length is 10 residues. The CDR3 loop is CSGSQETQYF. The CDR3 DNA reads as TGCAGTGGGTCCCAAGAGACCCAGTACTTC.

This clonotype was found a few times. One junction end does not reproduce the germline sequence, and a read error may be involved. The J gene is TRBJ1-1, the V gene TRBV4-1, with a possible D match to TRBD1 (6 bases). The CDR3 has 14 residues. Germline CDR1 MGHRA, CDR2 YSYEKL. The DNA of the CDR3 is TGCACCAGCAGCCCCTCCTACAGGGCCACTGAAGCTTTCTTT. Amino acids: CTSSPSYRATEAFF.